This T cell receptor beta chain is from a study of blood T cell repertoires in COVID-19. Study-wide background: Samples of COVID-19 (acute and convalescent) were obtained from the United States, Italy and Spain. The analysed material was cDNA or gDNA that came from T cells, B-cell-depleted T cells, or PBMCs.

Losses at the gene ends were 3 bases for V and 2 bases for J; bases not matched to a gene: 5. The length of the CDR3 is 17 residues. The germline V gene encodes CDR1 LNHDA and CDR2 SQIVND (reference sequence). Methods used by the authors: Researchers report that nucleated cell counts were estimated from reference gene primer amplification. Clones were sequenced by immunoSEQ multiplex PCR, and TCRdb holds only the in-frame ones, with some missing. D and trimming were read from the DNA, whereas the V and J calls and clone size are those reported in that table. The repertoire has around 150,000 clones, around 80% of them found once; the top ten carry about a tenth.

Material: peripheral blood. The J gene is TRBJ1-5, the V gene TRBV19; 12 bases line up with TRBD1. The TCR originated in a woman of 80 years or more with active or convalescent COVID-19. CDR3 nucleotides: TGTGCCAGTAGTATTGGGACAGGGGGCGGAGGCAATCAGCCCCAGCATTTT. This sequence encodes CASSIGTGGGGNQPQHF.